This paragraph reports one TCR beta chain. These data come from a study of regulatory T cells in long-lasting Graves disease. Study overall: Disease was considered persistent Graves' disease after over 5 years of antithyroid drugs (with positive TSH receptor antibodies).

Arm-PCR with iRepertoire HTBI primers amplified the CDR3 regions for these TCR beta libraries. Using its own MiXCR run on the multiplex PCR reads, TCRdb lists one record per CDR3 protein. The table has about 430,000 distinct CDR3 sequences, 21% seen once; the top ten hold more than 13%. There are 15 residues in the CDR3. V lost 1 base and J lost 5, with 15 bases in between. Germline V gene sequence: CDR1 MGHRA, CDR2 YSYEKL. The time point was: persistent/refractory GD, antithyroid drugs over 5 years with positive TRAb. After RNA was extracted from PBMCs, the TCR library was made from it. The source material was peripheral blood mononuclear cells (PBMCs), sampled when the disease was refractory, from a patient treated with antithyroid drugs. This chain uses TRBV4-1 with TRBJ2-7, with D perhaps TRBD2 (5 bases). This TCR was sampled from a female donor with Graves disease. CDR3 nucleotides: TGCGCCAGCAGCCAAGGTTCCTCCCTGAGGGACGAGCAGTACTTC. Encoded protein: CASSQGSSLRDEQYF.